A selection of T cell receptor beta chains follows, all from one sample in a study of blood T cell repertoires in COVID-19. The assay was immunoSEQ multiplex PCR, and TCRdb's table has in-frame clones only and misses some. This sample yields about 59,000 clones, of which more than 60% are seen a single time; 9.7% belongs to the top ten. Material: peripheral blood. The receptors come from a human donor in a cohort sampled during active COVID-19. The CDR3 runs from the conserved cysteine through the conserved F or W.

CDR3: CASSPSRTSNYNEQFF
V: TRBV18

CDR3: CAYRPRGDYGYTF
V: TRBV30

CDR3: CASSEGQGETQYF
V: TRBV19

CDR3: CASGRTGSPNIQYF
V: TRBV12-5

CDR3: CASSLVGQGTNEKLFF
V: TRBV5-1

CDR3: CASSPPGQGLYEQYF
V: TRBV7-2

CDR3: CASSPGLKNEKLFF
V: TRBV3-1/TRBV3-2

CDR3: CTSSQREYFAAEDTQYF
V: TRBV1

CDR3: CASSFGNEQFF
V: TRBV27

CDR3: CASSESGEGKNQPQHF
V: TRBV25-1

CDR3: CASSQGLQTRYNEQFF
V: TRBV4-2

CDR3: CASNARPGTEAFF
V: TRBV27

CDR3: CASSPQKGAGETQYF
V: TRBV18

CDR3: CSAIELGELFF
V: TRBV20-1

CDR3: CTSSQDKEGPSSYEQYF
V: TRBV1

CDR3: CASDGTAGSNTEAFF
V: TRBV19

CDR3: CSASPGSSYNEQFF
V: TRBV20-1

CDR3: CASRASSGSFRFNEQFF
V: TRBV28

CDR3: CASSVGTTPDTQYF
V: TRBV9

CDR3: CASSLKTSGKETQYF
V: TRBV5-4

CDR3: CASIAYEQYF
V: TRBV23-1

CDR3: CASSWTSGRDEQYF
V: TRBV11-2

CDR3: CASSTTSGSSYEQYF
V: TRBV7-2

CDR3: CASSPPRGRGGDTQYF
V: TRBV18

CDR3: CASTVGTVNNSPLHF
V: TRBV5-4

CDR3: CAITLEGEAMGTEAFF
V: TRBV5-4

CDR3: CASSLEGAEAFF
V: TRBV18

CDR3: CASSRTGGTGANVLTF
V: TRBV11-2

CDR3: CASRLRTGKNEQFF
V: TRBV28

CDR3: CASTPGGGREETQYF
V: TRBV5-4

CDR3: CASSRIASGRGNEQYF
V: TRBV27

CDR3: CASSQFFSGGTYNEQFF
V: TRBV4-3

CDR3: CASSRRQGLDTEAFF
V: TRBV6-2/TRBV6-3

CDR3: CATSRVGTGGTLVKNIQYF
V: TRBV15

CDR3: CASSRDFNEQFF
V: TRBV6-5

CDR3: CASGQGNTEAFF
V: TRBV28

CDR3: CSVDMGQGNYGYTF
V: TRBV29-1

CDR3: CASSRSGSSYNEQFF
V: TRBV5-4

CDR3: CASSLRGGLAGTSYNEQFF
V: TRBV7-2

CDR3: CASSLGGLLNYGYTF
V: TRBV5-4

CDR3: CASSLLSPVTGGRVDEQFF
V: TRBV7-9

CDR3: CASRSTSGRAAGNEQFF
V: TRBV19